The present T cell receptor (beta chain) was sequenced within a study of T cell responses to AZD1222 COVID-19 vaccine. Using immunoSEQ multiplex PCR, the repertoire was profiled, and TCRdb retains in-frame clones only, with some absent. The sample carries about 17,000 clones, approximately 80% recorded once. Remarks on this clone: Its antigen is not known.

V lost 7 bases and J 4 bases, leaving 20 bases between the germline ends. Germline CDR1 reads SGHVS; CDR2 reads FQNEAQ. The CDR3 consists of 15 residues. Study conclusions and caveats: Females outnumbered males among donors, who were mostly white British; clonal diversity was possibly underestimated. Recipients of AZD1222 seropositive at baseline numbered only six or seven. Repertoire sampling was restricted to post-peak T cell response timepoints. Within unmutated variant regions lay the reported targets of nearly half of spike-specific TCRs.

Source: peripheral blood, taken 28 days after the second AZD1222 dose. The origin of this receptor is an adult who received the AZD1222 COVID-19 vaccine. The gene calls are TRBV7-8 and TRBJ2-7; D might be TRBD1 (5 bases). DNA for the CDR3: TGTGCCAGCACCTTCGACAGCGAAGGATTTTACGAGCAGTACTTC. Translating it yields CASTFDSEGFYEQYF. Full variable domain (remainder filled in from reference TRBV7-8 and TRBJ2-7): GAGVSQSPRYKVAKRGQDVALRCDPISGHVSLFWYQQALGQGPEFLTYFQNEAQLDKSGLPSDRFFAERPEGSVSTLKIQRTQQEDSAVYLCASTFDSEGFYEQYFGPGTRLTVT.